These 17 T cell receptor beta chains were sequenced from one sample in a study of vaccination and CD4 T cells after COVID-19. The time point denotes: late sampling 161 to 241 days after vaccination in a few convalescent patients. TCRdb itself ran the PCR reads through MiXCR, one entry per CDR3 protein. This sample has about 36,000 distinct CDR3 sequences; 35% to 45% occur once, and the top ten carry approximately 5%. Here the sequenced sample was CD4+ T cells from blood, taken about 7 months after SARS-CoV-2 vaccination. The source is a human donor who had recovered from COVID-19.

The chain carries TRBV20-1 and TRBJ2-5, with TRBD2 identical over 9 bases. Germline CDR1 reads DFQATT; CDR2 reads SNEGSKA (reference sequence). V lost 3 bases, J lost 4 bases, and 6 bases stayed unmatched. CDR3 length: 14 amino acids. CDR3 sequence: CSARAGGPLETQYF. CDR3 sequence (DNA): TGCAGTGCTAGGGCGGGAGGGCCTTTAGAGACCCAGTACTTC.

This chain uses TRBV20-1 with TRBJ2-5, with a tentative D call TRBD1 (6 bases). Germline V gene data show CDR1 as DFQATT and CDR2 as SNEGSKA (reference sequence). The CDR3 contains 15 residues. CDR3 in DNA: TGCAGCTGCTTTCCCCCGGGACACCAACAAGAGACCCAGTACTTC. It specifies CSCFPPGHQQETQYF.

V and J are TRBV20-1 and TRBJ2-4, with D unclear. This CDR3 has 15 amino acids. V lost 6 bases and J lost 1, with 16 bases in between. Germline V CDR1 and CDR2: DFQATT, SNEGSKA (reference sequence). In DNA form, the CDR3 reads TGCAGTGCCCCCCCGGGTGGGCAGGCCAAAAACATTCAGTACTTC. Encoded protein: CSAPPGGQAKNIQYF.

The J gene is TRBJ2-7, the V gene TRBV7-9; 11 nucleotides align to TRBD2. The CDR3 has 17 amino acids. From germline, CDR1 is SEHNR and CDR2 FQNEAQ (reference sequence). V lost 5 bases, J lost 4 bases, and 13 bases stayed unmatched. The CDR3 region is CASSQSPGLAVAYEQYF. As DNA, the CDR3 is TGTGCCAGCAGCCAAAGTCCGGGACTAGCGGTGGCGTACGAGCAGTACTTC.

The chain combines TRBV28 with TRBJ1-2, with 9 nucleotides matching TRBD1. The trim removed 6 bases at V and 1 base at J, leaving 3 bases unmatched. CDR3 length: 14 amino acids. Germline V gives CDR1 MDHEN, CDR2 SYDVKM. CDR3 sequence (DNA): TGTGCCAGCAGACAGGGGGCAAATAACTATGGCTACACCTTC. The encoded protein is CASRQGANNYGYTF.

The V gene is TRBV7-9, the J gene TRBJ2-1; TRBD2 matches 7 bases. Per germline, CDR1 SEHNR and CDR2 FQNEAQ (reference sequence). The CDR3 contains 13 residues. V shed 4 bases and J 5 bases; nucleotides not matched to a gene: 2. The CDR3 loop is CASSSREDNEQFF. CDR3 bases: TGTGCCAGCAGCTCCCGGGAGGACAATGAGCAGTTCTTC.

The gene calls are TRBV7-9 and TRBJ2-1; D possibly corresponds to TRBD2 (5 bases). Germline CDR1 reads SEHNR; CDR2 reads FQNEAQ (reference sequence). The CDR3 contains 14 residues. Trimming took off 8 bases at V and 0 bases at J, with 11 bases between the two ends. The CDR3 here is CASGPGSSYNEQFF. CDR3 DNA: TGTGCCAGCGGGCCGGGGTCCTCCTACAATGAGCAGTTCTTC.

This clonotype was seen a handful of times. The J gene is TRBJ2-5, the V gene TRBV29-1; the match to TRBD2 covers 10 bases. CDR3 length: 15 residues. With V trimmed by 5 bases and J by 4 bases, 10 bases remained unmatched. Germline V gene data show CDR1 as SQVTM and CDR2 as ANQGSEA. The CDR3 coding sequence is TGCAGCGTTATGTCGCTAGCGGGAGATGGAGAGACCCAGTACTTC. Translating gives CSVMSLAGDGETQYF.

V usage is TRBV30 and J usage is TRBJ2-7; TRBD1 agrees at 7 bases. Germline-derived CDR1 and CDR2 are GTSNPN and SVGIG (reference sequence). The length of the CDR3 is 12 residues. V dropped 4 bases and J dropped 7; count of bases not matched to a gene: 7. The CDR3 here is CAWMTGRGEQYF. CDR3 DNA: TGTGCCTGGATGACAGGGAGAGGGGAGCAGTACTTC.

The V call is TRBV27, the J call TRBJ2-1, with a tentative D call TRBD2 (5 bases). The CDR3 is 12 residues long. Trimming left V 1 base short and J 12 bases short, with 10 bases between. Germline V gives CDR1 MNHEY, CDR2 SMNVEV (reference sequence). The CDR3 loop reads CASSLWGVRQFF. In nucleotides, the CDR3 is TGTGCCAGCAGTTTATGGGGAGTACGGCAGTTCTTC.

The V and J genes are TRBV7-2 and TRBJ1-1; D ambiguous. The CDR3 is made up of 15 amino acids. Germline V gene sequence: CDR1 SGHTA, CDR2 FQGNSA. The ends were cut back, 1 base at V and 0 bases at J, with 9 bases in the middle. CDR3 region: CASSLDELVNTEAFF. The CDR3 DNA reads TGTGCCAGCAGCTTAGACGAGTTAGTGAACACTGAAGCTTTCTTT. Full variable domain (rest looked up from reference TRBV7-2 and TRBJ1-1): GAGVSQSPSNKVTEKGKDVELRCDPISGHTALYWYRQSLGQGLEFLIYFQGNSAPDKSGLPSDRFSAERTGGSVSTLTIQRTQQEDSAVYLCASSLDELVNTEAFFGQGTRLTVV.

The chain carries TRBV27 and TRBJ1-1; D gene ambiguous. The V gene's germline CDR1 is MNHEY and CDR2 SMNVEV (reference sequence). The germline V and J ends were trimmed by 2 bases and 0 bases, with 10 bases remaining between them. This CDR3 is 15 amino acids long. The CDR3 nucleotides are TGTGCCAGCAGTTTACTCGGCAGCATGAACACTGAAGCTTTCTTT. Amino acid sequence: CASSLLGSMNTEAFF.

The V gene is TRBV19, the J gene TRBJ1-5; weak D call: TRBD1 (5 bases). V was cut by 4 bases and J by 5 bases, with 15 bases left in between. CDR1 is LNHDA and CDR2 is SQIVND in the germline V gene (reference sequence). This CDR3 has 15 residues. For the CDR3, the DNA is TGTGCCAGTAGTAACGCCCGGGGGGGGTATCAGCCCCAGCATTTT. This sequence encodes CASSNARGGYQPQHF.

The chain employs TRBV28 and TRBJ2-1; 14 bases align to TRBD2. The CDR3 covers 15 residues. V lost 6 bases and J lost 8; bases outside the gene matches: 6. The germline CDR1 and CDR2 sequences are MDHEN and SYDVKM. The CDR3 DNA reads TGTGCCAGCAGAAGACTAGCGGGAGGGCTCGATGAGCAGTTCTTC. As protein: CASRRLAGGLDEQFF.

The genes are TRBV6-2 or TRBV6-3 and TRBJ2-1; the D is unclear. CDR1 is MNHEY and CDR2 is SVGEGT in the germline V gene. This CDR3 has 15 residues. The germline V and J ends were trimmed by 7 bases and 6 bases, with 19 bases remaining between them. The CDR3 region is CASTAFQLDTNEQFF. The DNA of the CDR3 is TGTGCCAGCACCGCCTTCCAGCTAGATACCAATGAGCAGTTCTTC.

The rearrangement uses TRBV28 and TRBJ2-6; 7 bases fit TRBD1. Germline V gives CDR1 MDHEN, CDR2 SYDVKM. V shed 6 bases and J 2 bases; nucleotides not matched to a gene: 1. The CDR3 loop spans 14 amino acids. The CDR3: CASRDRAGANVLTF. DNA of the CDR3: TGTGCCAGCAGAGACAGGGCTGGGGCCAACGTCCTGACTTTC.

The genes are TRBV19 and TRBJ2-2; 12 bases are shared with TRBD1. The germline gives CDR1 LNHDA, CDR2 SQIVND (reference sequence). V lost 4 bases, J lost 7 bases, and 4 bases stayed unmatched. The CDR3 has 15 residues. The CDR3 nucleotides read TGTGCCAGTAGTACCGGGACAGGGGGCCTCGGGGAGCTGTTTTTT. This sequence encodes CASSTGTGGLGELFF.